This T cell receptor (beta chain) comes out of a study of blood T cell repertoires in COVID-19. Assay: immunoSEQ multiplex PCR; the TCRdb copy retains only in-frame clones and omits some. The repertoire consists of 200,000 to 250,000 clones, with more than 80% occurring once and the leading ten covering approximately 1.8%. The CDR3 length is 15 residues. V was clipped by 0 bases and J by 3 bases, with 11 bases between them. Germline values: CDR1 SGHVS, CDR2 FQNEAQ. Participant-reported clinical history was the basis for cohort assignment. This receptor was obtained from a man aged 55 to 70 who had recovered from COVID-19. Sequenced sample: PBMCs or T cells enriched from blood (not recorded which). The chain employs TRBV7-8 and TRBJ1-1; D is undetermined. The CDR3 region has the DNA TGTGCCAGCAGCTTAGCGCCGGAGGAGGACACTGAAGCTTTCTTT. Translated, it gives CASSLAPEEDTEAFF.